These T cell receptor beta chains were read from a single sample in a study of OX40 agonist ivuxolimab in advanced cancers. Here immunoSEQ multiplex PCR was the method, and the copy in TCRdb shows in-frame clones only, minus some. The table records approximately 68,000 clones, around 87% of them present only once. The sample was CD4+ or CD8+ T cells sorted from blood, taken in a trial of the OX40 agonist ivuxolimab. These TCRs come from an adult with an advanced solid tumor such as melanoma, head and neck, liver or kidney cancer. The CDR3 runs from the conserved cysteine through the conserved F or W. The D gene is left open where the match is weak. Not all rows give a size; the values are once, few, many and, for expanded clones, a class.

d_call: TRBD2; v_call: TRBV30; clone_size: -; j_call: TRBJ2-3; cdr3_nt: TGTGCCTGGAGAGGAGGGTCTAGCGGGAGCACAGATACGCAGTATTTT; cdr3_aa: CAWRGGSSGSTDTQYF
d_call: TRBD1; v_call: TRBV18; clone_size: -; j_call: TRBJ2-5; cdr3_nt: TGTGCCAGCTCACCTTGGACAGGGGATCAAGAGACCCAGTACTTC; cdr3_aa: CASSPWTGDQETQYF
d_call: -; v_call: TRBV28; clone_size: -; j_call: TRBJ1-5; cdr3_nt: TGTGCCAGCAGTTTTCAACAGGGTAGCAGCAATCAGCCCCAGCATTTT; cdr3_aa: CASSFQQGSSNQPQHF
d_call: TRBD2; v_call: TRBV10-3; clone_size: few; j_call: TRBJ2-5; cdr3_nt: TGTGCCATCAGCACGGGACTAGCGGGGGGGTACCAAGAGACCCAGTACTTC; cdr3_aa: CAISTGLAGGYQETQYF
d_call: TRBD1; v_call: TRBV6-6; clone_size: -; j_call: TRBJ1-2; cdr3_nt: TGTGCCAGCAGTTACTCCCTAACAGGGGGCGGCTACACCTTC; cdr3_aa: CASSYSLTGGGYTF
d_call: TRBD2; v_call: TRBV9; clone_size: -; j_call: TRBJ2-3; cdr3_nt: TGTGCCAGCAGCTTCACGACTAGCGGGGTGGATACGCAGTATTTT; cdr3_aa: CASSFTTSGVDTQYF
d_call: TRBD1; v_call: TRBV18; clone_size: -; j_call: TRBJ1-2; cdr3_nt: TGTGCCAGCTCACAAGAGGGACAGGGGAGCTATGGCTACACCTTC; cdr3_aa: CASSQEGQGSYGYTF
d_call: -; v_call: TRBV18; clone_size: few; j_call: TRBJ2-7; cdr3_nt: TGTGCCAGCTCGCTGGGACGGTCTGACGAGCAGTACTTC; cdr3_aa: CASSLGRSDEQYF
d_call: TRBD1; v_call: TRBV4-2; clone_size: -; j_call: TRBJ2-1; cdr3_nt: TGTGCCAGCGTCAGGGACAGTCGCGGAGATGAGCAGTTCTTC; cdr3_aa: CASVRDSRGDEQFF
d_call: -; v_call: TRBV5-6; clone_size: few; j_call: TRBJ2-2; cdr3_nt: TGTGCCAGCAGCCCCTGGCAAACCAGGGCCACCGGGGAGCTGTTTTTT; cdr3_aa: CASSPWQTRATGELFF
d_call: -; v_call: TRBV6-1; clone_size: -; j_call: TRBJ1-1; cdr3_nt: TGTGCCAGCAGTGATAGTCGGATTGTGAGGTTGAACACTGAAGCTTTCTTT; cdr3_aa: CASSDSRIVRLNTEAFF
d_call: TRBD1; v_call: TRBV7-2; clone_size: -; j_call: TRBJ1-2; cdr3_nt: TGTGCCAGCAGCGGATCCGGGACAGGGTCTTTAGGCTACACCTTC; cdr3_aa: CASSGSGTGSLGYTF
d_call: TRBD1; v_call: TRBV5-1; clone_size: -; j_call: TRBJ2-5; cdr3_nt: TGCGCCGGGGGACAGGGAGGCCCCCAAGAGACCCAGTACTTC; cdr3_aa: CAGGQGGPQETQYF
d_call: -; v_call: TRBV4-3; clone_size: -; j_call: TRBJ2-5; cdr3_nt: TGCGCCAGCAGCCAAGGGTCGGGGAGCGAGACCCAGTACTTC; cdr3_aa: CASSQGSGSETQYF
d_call: -; v_call: TRBV19; clone_size: once; j_call: TRBJ2-5; cdr3_nt: TGTGCCAGTAGTAGGCACCCAGATCAAGAGACCCAGTACTTC; cdr3_aa: CASSRHPDQETQYF
d_call: -; v_call: TRBV6-1; clone_size: once; j_call: TRBJ1-1; cdr3_nt: TGTGCCAGCAGTGGAGGCCTGGGGGAGACAGAGAACACTGAAGCTTTCTTT; cdr3_aa: CASSGGLGETENTEAFF
d_call: -; v_call: TRBV27; clone_size: -; j_call: TRBJ1-2; cdr3_nt: TGTGCCAGCAGTTCCGGATACAGGGCTCATGGCTACACCTTC; cdr3_aa: CASSSGYRAHGYTF
d_call: -; v_call: TRBV7-2; clone_size: -; j_call: TRBJ2-5; cdr3_nt: TGTGCCAGCAGCTTAGGACGGCAAGAGACCCAGTACTTC; cdr3_aa: CASSLGRQETQYF
d_call: -; v_call: TRBV11-3; clone_size: once; j_call: TRBJ1-3; cdr3_nt: TGTGCCAGCAGCTTAGTTCGTAACACCATATATTTT; cdr3_aa: CASSLVRNTIYF
d_call: -; v_call: TRBV19; clone_size: -; j_call: TRBJ1-2; cdr3_nt: TGTGCCAGTACCAAGGCGGAGGGGAGGGGCTACACCTTC; cdr3_aa: CASTKAEGRGYTF
d_call: TRBD1; v_call: TRBV7-8; clone_size: -; j_call: TRBJ2-7; cdr3_nt: TGTGCCAGCAGCTTAGGGGGAGGACAGGGGAGGTACGAGCAGTACTTC; cdr3_aa: CASSLGGGQGRYEQYF
d_call: -; v_call: TRBV7-6; clone_size: -; j_call: TRBJ1-3; cdr3_nt: TGTGCCAGCAGCTTAGGGTCAGGGGCTGGAAACACCATATATTTT; cdr3_aa: CASSLGSGAGNTIYF
d_call: -; v_call: TRBV2; clone_size: -; j_call: TRBJ2-3; cdr3_nt: TGCCACAAAAGGGAGGGGGGAGATACGCAGTATTTT; cdr3_aa: CHKREGGDTQYF
d_call: TRBD1; v_call: TRBV29-1; clone_size: -; j_call: TRBJ1-5; cdr3_nt: TGCAGCGTTACCCTGGGGACAGGGGGCAATCAGCCCCAGCATTTT; cdr3_aa: CSVTLGTGGNQPQHF
d_call: -; v_call: TRBV6-5; clone_size: -; j_call: TRBJ2-7; cdr3_nt: TGTGCTGCCGGGAGCGAATACGAGCAGTACTTC; cdr3_aa: CAAGSEYEQYF
d_call: TRBD1; v_call: TRBV7-2; clone_size: -; j_call: TRBJ1-4; cdr3_nt: TGTGCCAGCAGCTTATGGGCTCAGGGGGCGAACGAAAAACTGTTTTTT; cdr3_aa: CASSLWAQGANEKLFF